The sequence of this T cell receptor (beta chain) was determined in a study of cytomegalovirus exposure and HLA in healthy donors. Points from the study as a whole: No immune exposure information besides CMV serostatus was available.

As to this clone: Its cognate antigen is unknown.

CDR1 LNHDA and CDR2 SQIVND come from the germline V gene (reference sequence). CDR3 length: 17 amino acids. Trimming left V 3 bases short and J 0 bases short, with 15 bases between. Researchers ran the PCR with 60 Vbeta and 13 Jbeta primers. In the authors' methods: Later analysis identified roughly 84 million unique TCR beta chains, approximately 11 million shared. Some clones are missing from TCRdb's copy, which holds only in-frame ones; the method was immunoSEQ multiplex PCR. For V, J and clone size, that table is used; D and trimming come from the DNA. This table has about 43,000 clones, roughly 80% appearing once.

The source is a man aged 25 to 40 in good health and CMV-seronegative. This chain joins TRBV19 and TRBJ2-1; a weak D match, TRBD2 (5 bases). Sample: PBMCs. DNA of the CDR3: TGTGCCAGTAGTATTAGAAAATACGGAGGCTCCTACAATGAGCAGTTCTTC. Translating it yields CASSIRKYGGSYNEQFF.